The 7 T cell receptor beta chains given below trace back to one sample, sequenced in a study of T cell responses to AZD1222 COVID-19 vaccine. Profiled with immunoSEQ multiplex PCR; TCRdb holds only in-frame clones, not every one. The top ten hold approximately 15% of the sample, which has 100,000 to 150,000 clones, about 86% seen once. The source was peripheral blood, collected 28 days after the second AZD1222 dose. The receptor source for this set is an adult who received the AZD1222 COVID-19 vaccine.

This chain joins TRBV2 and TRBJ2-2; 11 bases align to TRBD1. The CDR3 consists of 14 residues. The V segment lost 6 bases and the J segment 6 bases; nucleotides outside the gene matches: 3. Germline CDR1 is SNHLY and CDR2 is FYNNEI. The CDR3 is CASSGGQGAGELFF. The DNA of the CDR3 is TGTGCCAGCAGCGGGGGACAGGGGGCCGGGGAGCTGTTTTTT.

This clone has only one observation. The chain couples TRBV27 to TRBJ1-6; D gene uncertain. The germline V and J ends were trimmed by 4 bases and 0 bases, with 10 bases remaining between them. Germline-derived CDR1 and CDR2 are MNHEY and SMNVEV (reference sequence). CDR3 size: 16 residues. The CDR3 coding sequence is TGTGCCAGCAGTTCCCACTTGAGCTCCTATAATTCACCCCTCCACTTT. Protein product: CASSSHLSSYNSPLHF.

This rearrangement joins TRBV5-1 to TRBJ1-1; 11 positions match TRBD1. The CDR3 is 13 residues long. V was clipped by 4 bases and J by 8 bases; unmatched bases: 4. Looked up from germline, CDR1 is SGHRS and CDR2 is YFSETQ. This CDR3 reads CASSDRDRGEAFF. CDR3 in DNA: TGCGCCAGCAGCGACCGGGACAGGGGGGAAGCTTTCTTT.

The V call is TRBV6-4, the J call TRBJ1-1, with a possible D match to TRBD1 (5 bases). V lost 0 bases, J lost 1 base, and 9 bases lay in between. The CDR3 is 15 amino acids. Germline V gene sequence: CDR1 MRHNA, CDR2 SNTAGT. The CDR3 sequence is CASSDSSQGNTEAFF. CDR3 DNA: TGTGCCAGCAGTGACTCGAGCCAGGGGAACACTGAAGCTTTCTTT.

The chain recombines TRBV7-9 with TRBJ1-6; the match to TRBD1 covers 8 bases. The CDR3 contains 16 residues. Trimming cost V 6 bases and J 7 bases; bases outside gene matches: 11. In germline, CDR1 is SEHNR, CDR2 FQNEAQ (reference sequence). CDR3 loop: CASSLGQGADNSPLHF. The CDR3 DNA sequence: TGTGCCAGCAGTCTGGGGCAGGGGGCTGACAATTCACCCCTCCACTTT.

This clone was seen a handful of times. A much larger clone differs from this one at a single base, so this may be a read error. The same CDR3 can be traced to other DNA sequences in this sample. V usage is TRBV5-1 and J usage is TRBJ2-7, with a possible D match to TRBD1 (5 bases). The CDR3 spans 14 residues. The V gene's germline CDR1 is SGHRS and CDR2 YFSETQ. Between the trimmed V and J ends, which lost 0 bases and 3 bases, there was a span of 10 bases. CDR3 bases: TGCGCCAGCAGCTTGGTCCCAGGGAACTACGAGCAGTACTTC. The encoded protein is CASSLVPGNYEQYF.

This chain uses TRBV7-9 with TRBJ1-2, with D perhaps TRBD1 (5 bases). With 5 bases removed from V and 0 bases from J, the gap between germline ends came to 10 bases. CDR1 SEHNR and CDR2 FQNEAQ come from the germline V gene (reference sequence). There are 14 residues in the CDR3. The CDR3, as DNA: TGTGCCAGCAGCCCGACAGAATCTAACTATGGCTACACCTTC. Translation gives CASSPTESNYGYTF.